These 4 T cell receptor beta chains share one sample of origin, sequenced in a study of T cells after yellow fever vaccination. TCRdb fed the 5' RACE reads into MiXCR, producing one record per CDR3 protein. The sample lists some 340,000 distinct CDR3 sequences, approximately 4% occurring once. Source: PBMCs, taken 5 days after the yellow fever booster vaccination. These receptors all come from a man aged 18 to 30 who received the YFV17D yellow fever vaccine.

V and J are TRBV5-8 and TRBJ2-3; 8 bases are a match to TRBD1. The CDR3 is made up of 14 amino acids. The germline V gene encodes CDR1 SGHTS and CDR2 YDEGEE. V shed 7 bases, J shed 0 bases, and the junction held 4 bases outside the gene matches. In DNA form, the CDR3 reads TGTGCCAGCGCTACAGGGGGTAGCACAGATACGCAGTATTTT. Its translation: CASATGGSTDTQYF.

DNA of the CDR3: TGCGCCAGCAGCTTTGTTGGACTAGGCTATGGCTACACCTTC. Protein sequence: CASSFVGLGYGYTF. The J gene is TRBJ1-2, the V gene TRBV5-1; no definite D call. The V end lost 2 bases, the J end lost 4 bases, and 12 bases lay between the germline ends. CDR1 is SGHRS and CDR2 is YFSETQ in the germline V gene. The CDR3 sequence is 14 residues long.

This clonotype was seen repeatedly, ten times or more. The V call is TRBV5-1, the J call TRBJ1-6; 7 bases fit TRBD1. This CDR3 has 15 residues. V gave up 3 bases and J gave up 6 bases; unmatched junction bases: 6. The germline CDR1 and CDR2 sequences are SGHRS and YFSETQ. The CDR3 nucleotides read TGCGCCAGCAGCTCCCTGGACAGGAGTAATTCACCCCTCCACTTT. This encodes CASSSLDRSNSPLHF.

This clonotype occurred a few times. The CDR3: CATTESGNTIYF. In DNA form, the CDR3 reads TGTGCCACCACAGAATCTGGAAACACCATATATTTT. J is TRBJ1-3 and V is TRBV3-2. TRBV3-2 is recorded as a pseudogene. CDR3 length equals 12 residues.